The 16 T cell receptor beta chains in this list originate from one sample, sequenced in a study of control samples from healthy donors and cancer patients. Here immunoSEQ multiplex PCR was the method, and the copy in TCRdb shows in-frame clones only, minus some. The data hold about 170,000 clones, with roughly nine tenths observed a single time. Sequenced input: blood. The source of these receptors is a woman aged 30 to 39 in good health.

In DNA, the CDR3 is TGTGCCAGCAGCTTAGGGGGACAGGGGGCTTCACCCCTCCACTTT. Its protein product is CASSLGGQGASPLHF. The chain recombines TRBV7-2 with TRBJ1-6, with TRBD1 matching 12 bases. The CDR3 totals 15 residues. Germline lookup yields CDR1 SGHTA and CDR2 FQGNSA. Losses at the gene ends were 1 base for V and 9 bases for J; bases not matched to a gene: 1.

CDR3 loop: CASSALDLNTEAFF. CDR3 in DNA: TGTGCCAGCAGTGCCTTGGATCTGAACACTGAAGCTTTCTTT. The chain carries TRBV2 and TRBJ1-1; no reliable D call. Germline V gene data show CDR1 as SNHLY and CDR2 as FYNNEI. With 4 bases removed from V and 0 bases from J, the gap between germline ends came to 9 bases. The CDR3 sequence is 14 residues long.

CDR3 amino acids: CASSLQGGSGNTIYF. The CDR3 nucleotides read TGTGCCAGCAGCTTACAGGGAGGATCTGGAAACACCATATATTTT. The J gene is TRBJ1-3, the V gene TRBV7-6; tentative D call: TRBD1 (5 bases). Germline lookup yields CDR1 SGHVS and CDR2 FNYEAQ. V lost 2 bases, J lost 1 base, and 9 bases lay in between. The CDR3 is 15 residues long.

The CDR3 DNA sequence: TGTGCCAGCAGTGAAAGGGATGGAACTGAAGCTTTCTTT. It is translated as CASSERDGTEAFF. V usage is TRBV2 and J usage is TRBJ1-1; D gene uncertain. CDR1 is SNHLY and CDR2 is FYNNEI in the germline V gene. The V gene lost 2 bases and the J gene lost 5 bases, with 9 bases spanning the gap. This CDR3 has 13 amino acids.

The rearrangement links TRBV7-3 to TRBJ2-5, with 10 bases that match TRBD2. Losses at the gene ends were 1 base for V and 5 bases for J; bases not matched to a gene: 4. The germline V gene has CDR1 SGHTA and CDR2 FQGTGA. The CDR3 has 15 residues. The CDR3 nucleotides are TGTGCCAGCAGCTTAAGTAGCGGGGGGTTTGAGACCCAGTACTTC. Translated, it gives CASSLSSGGFETQYF.

The chain links TRBV6-5 to TRBJ1-1, with 7 bases lining up with TRBD1. CDR3 length: 14 amino acids. Germline V gives CDR1 MNHEY, CDR2 SVGAGI. V lost 6 bases to trimming and J lost 0 bases; unmatched junction nucleotides: 4. CDR3 DNA sequence: TGTGCCAGCAGGGTCGACAGGGTGAACACTGAAGCTTTCTTT. Translated: CASRVDRVNTEAFF.

The gene calls are TRBV6-4 and TRBJ2-1; D possibly uses TRBD1 or TRBD2 (5 bases each). The CDR3 has 15 residues. Trimming left V 3 bases short and J 8 bases short, with 17 bases between. Germline lookup yields CDR1 MRHNA and CDR2 SNTAGT. Written as DNA, the CDR3 is TGTGCCAGCAGTGATCGGGGCGCTAGTGGGGATGAGCAGTTCTTC. Protein sequence: CASSDRGASGDEQFF.

This rearrangement joins TRBV30 to TRBJ2-2; D not certain. This CDR3 comprises 13 residues. V lost 3 bases and J lost 4, with 9 bases in between. The V gene's germline CDR1 is GTSNPN and CDR2 SVGIG (reference sequence). CDR3 sequence reads: CAWRPPITGELFF. For the CDR3, the DNA is TGTGCCTGGAGACCTCCCATCACCGGGGAGCTGTTTTTT.

This chain uses TRBV20-1 with TRBJ1-2, with D perhaps matching TRBD1 (5 bases). This CDR3 has 13 amino acids. Trimming stripped 3 bases from V and 0 bases from J, with 8 bases between. CDR1 and CDR2 (germline): DFQATT, SNEGSKA (reference sequence). The CDR3 DNA sequence: TGCAGTGCTAGTGGGGGGGCTAACTATGGCTACACCTTC. Its translation: CSASGGANYGYTF.

This clone is a singleton in its sample. The chain couples TRBV18 to TRBJ2-1, with 14 bases aligning to TRBD2. The CDR3 totals 13 residues. V shed 5 bases and J 9 bases; nucleotides not matched to a gene: 0. Germline loops: CDR1 KGHSH, CDR2 LQKENI. The CDR3 DNA follows: TGTGCCAGCTCAGGGACTAGCGGGAGTGAGCAGTTCTTC. It specifies CASSGTSGSEQFF.

The chain carries TRBV3-1 (or the pseudogene TRBV3-2) and TRBJ2-3; 10 positions match TRBD2. In germline, CDR1 is LGHDT, CDR2 YNNKEL (reference sequence). V lost 2 bases, J lost 1 base, and 3 bases stayed unmatched. This CDR3 region has 16 residues. In DNA form, the CDR3 reads TGTGCCAGCAGCCAAAAGCGGGGGGGCGGCACAGATACGCAGTATTTT. It specifies CASSQKRGGGTDTQYF.

The chain employs TRBV24-1 and TRBJ2-2, with D possibly called TRBD1 or TRBD2 (5 bases each). CDR1 is KGHDR and CDR2 is SFDVKD in the germline V gene. V dropped 2 bases and J dropped 5 bases, with 17 bases sitting between them. There are 17 residues in the CDR3. CDR3 protein: CATSDYERDGFTGELFF. In DNA, the CDR3 is TGTGCCACCAGTGATTACGAACGGGACGGCTTTACCGGGGAGCTGTTTTTT.

The chain has TRBV5-4 and TRBJ2-7, with TRBD1 identical over 10 bases. V was pared by 3 bases and J by 4 bases, with 4 bases of the junction left unmatched. The CDR3 sequence is 14 residues long. Germline lookup yields CDR1 SGHNT and CDR2 YYREEE (reference sequence). The chain's CDR3 is CASSWGTGEYEQYF. CDR3 nucleotide sequence: TGTGCCAGCAGCTGGGGGACAGGGGAATACGAGCAGTACTTC.

This chain joins TRBV5-1 and TRBJ2-3, with no clear D. The CDR3 is 13 residues long. CDR1 is SGHRS, CDR2 YFSETQ, per germline. Trimming removed 5 bases from V and 0 bases from J, with 7 bases in between. CDR3 amino acids: CASRMGSTDTQYF. CDR3 DNA sequence: TGCGCCAGCAGAATGGGCAGCACAGATACGCAGTATTTT.

The chain is built from TRBV24-1 and TRBJ1-2; 10 bases agree with TRBD1. There are 15 residues in the CDR3. V lost 3 bases, J lost 0 bases, and 0 bases stayed unmatched. CDR1 is KGHDR, CDR2 SFDVKD, per germline. In DNA, the CDR3 is TGTGCCACCAGTGATGGACAGGGGGCTAACTATGGCTACACCTTC. Amino acid sequence: CATSDGQGANYGYTF.

The chain joins TRBV6-6 to TRBJ1-5, with 7 bases fitting TRBD1. This CDR3 comprises 15 residues. Germline V gives CDR1 MNHNY, CDR2 SVGAGI (reference sequence). The trim removed 5 bases at V and 0 bases at J, leaving 4 bases unmatched. CDR3 nucleotide sequence: TGTGCCAGCAGTCCGGGGACAGATAGCAATCAGCCCCAGCATTTT. Protein product: CASSPGTDSNQPQHF.